This TCR beta chain was sequenced for a study of CD8 T cells in ankylosing spondylitis. Study-wide results and limits: Certain motif variants had earlier appeared in reactive arthritis synovial fluid and blood. Disease-linked clones had a CD8+ phenotype and relatively low frequency in peripheral blood. A motif of 7 or 8 highly homologous TCR beta variants was seen as apparently characteristic of ankylosing spondylitis blood.

There are 15 residues in the CDR3. Trimming cost V 4 bases and J 2 bases, with 14 bases left between them. The germline CDR1 and CDR2 sequences are SGHRS and YFSETQ. This clonotype turned up a few times. Its antigen remains unidentified. TCRdb re-called the 5' RACE reads through MiXCR, storing one row per CDR3 protein. The data hold around 540,000 distinct CDR3 sequences, with about 13% observed a single time. The rearrangement uses TRBV5-1 and TRBJ2-3; the D gene is possibly TRBD2 (6 bases). The sequenced sample consisted of blood, either unsorted or a sorted T cell fraction (not recorded which). This clonotype originated in a male donor with ankylosing spondylitis. The CDR3 bases are TGCGCCAGCAGCCCGGATGCGGGATCCACAGATACGCAGTATTTT. Translated: CASSPDAGSTDTQYF.